These 26 T cell receptor beta chains came from one sample sequenced in a study of cytomegalovirus exposure and HLA in healthy donors. 60 Vbeta and 13 Jbeta primers were used in PCR. The repertoire was sequenced with immunoSEQ multiplex PCR; TCRdb's copy has only in-frame clones and lacks some. The sample shows about 160,000 clones, around four fifths of them seen only once. What was sequenced was PBMCs. Receptors were obtained from a man aged 18 to 35 in good health and CMV-seropositive.

This clone turned up a few times. The rearrangement joins TRBV29-1 to TRBJ2-7; D is unclear. Germline loops: CDR1 SQVTM, CDR2 ANQGSEA. V lost 1 base, J lost 7 bases, and 8 bases lay in between. The CDR3 loop spans 11 amino acids. As DNA, the CDR3 is TGCAGCGTTGAAGTTGGCAAGGAGCAGTACTTC. This sequence encodes CSVEVGKEQYF.

V is TRBV6-6 and J is TRBJ1-4; D is perhaps TRBD1 (6 bases). The V end lost 7 bases, the J end lost 0 bases, and 9 bases lay between the germline ends. The CDR3 covers 14 residues. CDR1 is MNHNY and CDR2 is SVGAGI in the germline V gene (reference sequence). The DNA for the CDR3 is TGTGCCAGCACGACAGGACCAACTAATGAAAAACTGTTTTTT. Its protein product is CASTTGPTNEKLFF.

This clone was seen just once. The rearrangement links TRBV5-1 to TRBJ1-1; 8 nucleotides match TRBD1. This CDR3 is 19 amino acids long. CDR1 is SGHRS, CDR2 YFSETQ, per germline. After removal of 2 bases from V and 2 bases from J, the junction contained 17 bases not matched to a gene. This CDR3 reads CASSLNSGQVRSGNTEAFF. As DNA, the CDR3 is TGCGCCAGCAGCTTAAATTCGGGACAGGTTCGATCCGGTAACACTGAAGCTTTCTTT.

As for this clone: Likely a read error: the CDR3 ends without its conserved phenylalanine or tryptophan. V usage is TRBV6-1 and J usage is TRBJ1-6; a weak D match, TRBD1 (5 bases). The V and J ends lost 6 bases and 10 bases respectively, with 16 bases between them. The germline gives CDR1 MNHNS, CDR2 SASEGT. The CDR3 consists of 14 residues. The DNA for the CDR3 is TGTGCCAGCAGCGCCGGATTGGAGGGGTCACCCCTCCACCTT. Translating it yields CASSAGLEGSPLHL.

V is TRBV10-3 and J is TRBJ2-5, with 7 bases fitting TRBD1. The CDR3 totals 17 residues. V was clipped by 0 bases and J by 1 base; unmatched bases: 8. Germline values: CDR1 ENHRY, CDR2 SYGVKD. The CDR3 loop reads CAISESGWRQGQETQYF. CDR3 nucleotides: TGTGCCATCAGTGAGTCGGGTTGGCGACAGGGCCAAGAGACCCAGTACTTC.

The V and J genes are TRBV11-2 and TRBJ1-4; 7 positions match TRBD1. The junction had 9 bases not matched to a gene; V was cut back by 5 bases and J by 3 bases. The germline V gene encodes CDR1 SGHAT and CDR2 FQNNGV. This CDR3 has 16 amino acids. CDR3 protein: CASSQAGGQANEKLFF. The CDR3 region has the DNA TGTGCCAGCAGCCAAGCAGGGGGGCAGGCTAATGAAAAACTGTTTTTT. The full variable domain, its missing parts supplied by reference TRBV11-2 and TRBJ1-4, is EAGVAQSPRYKIIEKRQSVAFWCNPISGHATLYWYQQILGQGPKLLIQFQNNGVVDDSQLPKDRFSAERLKGVDSTLKIQPAKLEDSAVYLCASSQAGGQANEKLFFGSGTQLSVL.

This clone was seen more than once but under ten times. V and J are TRBV23-1 and TRBJ1-5; TRBD1 matches 9 bases. TRBV23-1 is identified as an open reading frame with a role that is uncertain. CDR3 length: 16 residues. The junction had 14 bases not matched to a gene; V was cut back by 6 bases and J by 8 bases. CDR3 nucleotides: TGCGCCAGCAGCCGCCGAAGAAACAGGGGGCAGGAGCCCCAGCATTTT. Translation: CASSRRRNRGQEPQHF.

This sequence joins TRBV6-5 and TRBJ1-2; D perhaps matches TRBD1 (5 bases). The CDR3 contains 14 residues. Germline-derived CDR1 and CDR2 are MNHEY and SVGAGI. V was cut by 5 bases and J by 3 bases, with 13 bases left in between. The CDR3 reads CASSPSGEYYGYTF. The CDR3 DNA sequence: TGTGCCAGCAGTCCCTCGGGGGAATACTATGGCTACACCTTC.

The chain carries TRBV2 and TRBJ2-1; D ambiguous. Between the trimmed V and J ends, which lost 3 bases and 3 bases, there was a span of 15 bases. Germline V lookup: CDR1 SNHLY, CDR2 FYNNEI. The CDR3 extends over 16 amino acids. CDR3 loop: CASSDVRARNYNEQFF. Here the CDR3 DNA reads TGTGCCAGCAGTGACGTCCGAGCCCGAAACTACAATGAGCAGTTCTTC. Full variable domain (missing parts from reference TRBV2 and TRBJ2-1): EPEVTQTPSHQVTQMGQEVILRCVPISNHLYFYWYRQILGQKVEFLVSFYNNEISEKSEIFDDQFSVERPDGSNFTLKIRSTKLEDSAMYFCASSDVRARNYNEQFFGPGTRLTVL.

V and J are TRBV15 and TRBJ2-1; D unresolved. V was clipped by 8 bases and J by 8 bases, with 7 bases between them. The CDR3 totals 10 residues. The germline V gene encodes CDR1 LNHNV and CDR2 YYDKDF (reference sequence). The chain's CDR3 is CATGDYEQFF. CDR3 DNA sequence: TGTGCCACCGGCGACTATGAGCAGTTCTTC.

The chain recombines TRBV25-1 with TRBJ1-4; D remains ambiguous. CDR1 is MGHDK, CDR2 SYGVNS, per germline. This CDR3 has 11 amino acids. Trimming cost V 1 base and J 11 bases, with 5 bases left between them. CDR3 coding DNA: TGTGCCAGCAGTGAATCGAGGAAACTGTTTTTT. This encodes CASSESRKLFF.

V gene TRBV5-1 combines with J gene TRBJ1-6; D ambiguous. The CDR3 loop spans 14 amino acids. Trimming stripped 4 bases from V and 7 bases from J, with 12 bases between. Germline CDR1 reads SGHRS; CDR2 reads YFSETQ. CDR3: CASSPLGPNSPLHF. CDR3 coding DNA: TGCGCCAGCAGCCCCCTCGGTCCCAATTCACCCCTCCACTTT.

This rearrangement joins TRBV7-2 to TRBJ2-3, with D possibly being TRBD1 (5 bases). Trimming took 1 base from V and 5 from J, leaving 19 bases between them. Per the germline V gene, CDR1 is SGHTA and CDR2 is FQGNSA. This CDR3 region has 17 residues. The DNA for the CDR3 is TGTGCCAGCAGCTTAGGGCTTGCAGGGAAGAGGATAGATACGCAGTATTTT. Translated, it gives CASSLGLAGKRIDTQYF.

The CDR3, as DNA: TGTGCCACCAGCACTTACAGGGTTTCTGGGGCCAACGTCCTGACTTTC. Its translation is CATSTYRVSGANVLTF. This sequence joins TRBV15 and TRBJ2-6; D perhaps matches TRBD1 (6 bases). Germline values: CDR1 LNHNV, CDR2 YYDKDF (reference sequence). Trimming took off 4 bases at V and 1 base at J, with 11 bases between the two ends. The CDR3 is made up of 16 amino acids. The complete variable domain, with remaining parts taken from reference TRBV15 and TRBJ2-6, reads DAMVIQNPRYQVTQFGKPVTLSCSQTLNHNVMYWYQQKSSQAPKLLFHYYDKDFNNEADTPDNFQSRRPNTSFCFLDIRSPGLGDTAMYLCATSTYRVSGANVLTFGAGSRLTVL.

The sample holds a few counts of this clone. The chain has TRBV6-1 and TRBJ2-3, with D possibly matching TRBD2 (5 bases). Trimming stripped 1 base from V and 1 base from J, with 9 bases between. The CDR3 spans 15 residues. From germline, CDR1 is MNHNS and CDR2 SASEGT. This CDR3 reads CASSEGLRGTDTQYF. Here the CDR3 DNA reads TGTGCCAGCAGTGAAGGGTTGAGGGGCACAGATACGCAGTATTTT.

This sequence joins TRBV6-1 and TRBJ1-4; D gene uncertain. Germline V gene lookup returns CDR1 MNHNS and CDR2 SASEGT. Trimming took 3 bases from V and 5 from J, leaving 7 bases between them. CDR3 length equals 13 residues. The CDR3 loop reads CASSEYGNEKLFF. CDR3 DNA sequence: TGTGCCAGCAGTGAGTACGGGAATGAAAAACTGTTTTTT.

The chain uses TRBV18 and TRBJ1-1, with 7 bases lining up with TRBD1. V gave up 6 bases and J gave up 2 bases; unmatched junction bases: 9. This CDR3 has 15 amino acids. Germline V gives CDR1 KGHSH, CDR2 LQKENI. The DNA of the CDR3 is TGTGCCAGCTCGCTAGCCGGGACAGCTAACACTGAAGCTTTCTTT. Residues: CASSLAGTANTEAFF.

The CDR3 here is CASSQVPGEQYF. The DNA for the CDR3 is TGCGCCAGCAGCCAAGTCCCGGGCGAGCAGTACTTC. This chain links TRBV4-1 with TRBJ2-7; D is undetermined. V was pared by 1 base and J by 6 bases, with 7 bases between. The CDR3 length is 12 residues. Germline assignment: CDR1 MGHRA and CDR2 YSYEKL.

This clone showed up just a few times. The chain employs TRBV2 and TRBJ2-5, with D perhaps matching TRBD2 (5 bases). The CDR3 sequence is 13 residues long. Germline CDR1 is SNHLY and CDR2 is FYNNEI. Trimming removed 3 bases from V and 2 bases from J, with 7 bases in between. Here the CDR3 reads CASSERVQETQYF. The CDR3 coding sequence is TGTGCCAGCAGTGAGCGGGTACAAGAGACCCAGTACTTC.

This clone was detected only once. This chain connects TRBV5-1 to TRBJ1-1; possibly TRBD1 for D (5 bases). Trimming cost V 2 bases and J 0 bases, with 5 bases left between them. The CDR3 covers 13 residues. In germline, CDR1 is SGHRS, CDR2 YFSETQ. CDR3 loop: CASSFRVNTEAFF. For the CDR3, the DNA is TGCGCCAGCAGCTTCAGGGTGAACACTGAAGCTTTCTTT.

The rearrangement links TRBV18 to TRBJ1-5, with a tentative D call TRBD1 (5 bases). V lost 3 bases to trimming and J lost 4 bases, with 16 bases between them. The length of the CDR3 is 16 residues. The V gene's germline CDR1 is KGHSH and CDR2 LQKENI. The chain's CDR3 is CASSPWEGDGNQPQHF. As DNA, the CDR3 is TGTGCCAGCTCACCGTGGGAAGGGGATGGAAATCAGCCCCAGCATTTT.

This sequence joins TRBV7-9 and TRBJ2-7, with D possibly matching TRBD1 (6 bases). CDR1 and CDR2 (germline): SEHNR, FQNEAQ (reference sequence). There are 12 residues in the CDR3. Trimming removed 8 bases at V and 4 bases at J, with 12 bases between. The CDR3 DNA is TGTGCCAGCGAGGACAGACGGTACGAGCAGTACTTC. It translates to CASEDRRYEQYF.

The V gene is TRBV5-1, the J gene TRBJ1-2, with D possibly TRBD1 on 5 matching bases. The CDR3 runs 14 residues. Trimming shortened V by 4 bases and J by 4 bases, and 14 bases separated the two germline ends. Germline lookup yields CDR1 SGHRS and CDR2 YFSETQ. The CDR3 bases are TGCGCCAGCAGCCCTCACGGGGGGTTCTATGGCTACACCTTC. Translation: CASSPHGGFYGYTF.

CDR3 in DNA: TGTGCCAGCAGCTACGACAGTTATGGCTACACCTTC. Amino acids: CASSYDSYGYTF. The chain is built from TRBV5-4 and TRBJ1-2; tentative D call: TRBD1 (5 bases). CDR1 is SGHNT and CDR2 is YYREEE in the germline V gene (reference sequence). This CDR3 has 12 amino acids. The V end was cut by 3 bases, the J end by 5 bases, with 8 bases between.

The rearrangement joins TRBV19 to TRBJ2-5; 11 bases map to TRBD2. This CDR3 is built from 16 residues. Germline CDR1 LNHDA, CDR2 SQIVND (reference sequence). V lost 6 bases to trimming and J lost 5 bases; unmatched junction nucleotides: 11. The CDR3 coding sequence is TGTGCCAGTAGCCCCGGGATCATAGCGGGAGGGGAGACCCAGTACTTC. Its protein is CASSPGIIAGGETQYF. The full variable domain, its missing parts supplied by reference TRBV19 and TRBJ2-5, is DGGITQSPKYLFRKEGQNVTLSCEQNLNHDAMYWYRQDPGQGLRLIYYSQIVNDFQKGDIAEGYSVSREKKESFPLTVTSAQKNPTAFYLCASSPGIIAGGETQYFGPGTRLLVL.

V and J are TRBV5-6 and TRBJ1-6; maybe TRBD1 (6 bases). The CDR3 is 16 amino acids. V lost 0 bases and J lost 9, with 16 bases in between. In germline, CDR1 is SGHDT, CDR2 YYEEEE. CDR3 sequence: CASSLAVQGVGSPLHF. CDR3 DNA sequence: TGTGCCAGCAGCTTGGCCGTACAGGGAGTGGGTTCACCCCTCCACTTT.